Listed below are T cell receptor beta chains from one sample, sequenced in a study of blood T cell repertoires in COVID-19. Profiling relied on immunoSEQ multiplex PCR, and the TCRdb table lists in-frame clones only, not all of them. The table records about 260,000 clones, about 90% of them present only once. Sequencing was carried out using peripheral blood. Source of these receptors: a woman between 40 and 50 years old with acute or convalescent COVID-19. Each CDR3 is given with its conserved first and last residue. A D gene is named only where the DNA matches it firmly.

d_call | j_call | v_call | cdr3_nt | cdr3_aa
. | TRBJ1-5 | TRBV24-1 | TGTGCCACCAGTGCAGCGAATAGCAATCAGCCCCAGCATTTT | CATSAANSNQPQHF
TRBD1 | TRBJ1-4 | TRBV6-1 | TGTGCCAGCAGTGACATTTTCCGGGACAGGGCGGGAAAACTGTTTTTT | CASSDIFRDRAGKLFF
. | TRBJ1-2 | TRBV7-8 | TGTGCCAGCAGCCCCCAGGTGGGACTGGCCTACTATGGCTACACCTTC | CASSPQVGLAYYGYTF
TRBD1 | TRBJ2-5 | TRBV20-1 | TGCAGTGCTAGTAGGTGGACAGGGGGACAGACCCAGTACTTC | CSASRWTGGQTQYF
. | TRBJ1-5 | TRBV5-4 | TGTGCCAGCCCCGTATCTAGAAAGGGGAATCAGCCCCAGCATTTT | CASPVSRKGNQPQHF
TRBD1 | TRBJ2-1 | TRBV5-4 | TGTGCCAGCAGCTCGACCGGGACAGGTCCCTTCTTC | CASSSTGTGPFF
TRBD1 | TRBJ1-1 | TRBV5-1 | TGCGCCAGCAGCAAAGGGACAGGGATCTCGATCACTGAAGCTTTCTTT | CASSKGTGISITEAFF
. | TRBJ1-1 | TRBV5-8 | TGTGCCAGCAGCATCGGGTCGGGGTGGGGCACTGAAGCTTTCTTT | CASSIGSGWGTEAFF
TRBD1 | TRBJ1-1 | TRBV5-1 | TGCGCCAGCAGCCGTACCGGGACAGAAGGGAACACTGAAGCTTTCTTT | CASSRTGTEGNTEAFF
. | TRBJ2-5 | TRBV5-1 | TGCGCCAGCAGCCCCGAGCGGGAGACCCAGTACTTC | CASSPERETQYF
. | TRBJ1-2 | TRBV7-8 | TGTGCCAGCAGCTTAGCCGGACAGAGAGGCTACACCTTC | CASSLAGQRGYTF
. | TRBJ2-2 | TRBV14 | TGTGCCAGCAGCCAAGAGACAGTCAGCGGGGAGCTGTTTTTT | CASSQETVSGELFF
. | TRBJ1-1 | TRBV9 | TGTGCCAGCAGCGTGACAACGAACACTGAAGCTTTCTTT | CASSVTTNTEAFF
TRBD2 | TRBJ2-3 | TRBV11-2 | TGTGCCAGCAGCTTTAAGACTAGCGGGGGTCCAGATACGCAGTATTTT | CASSFKTSGGPDTQYF
TRBD1 | TRBJ1-5 | TRBV20-1 | TGCAGTGCTAGTTTCGGGACAGGGTACAATCAGCCCCAGCATTTT | CSASFGTGYNQPQHF
. | TRBJ2-5 | TRBV20-1 | TGCAGTGCTAGACAGGCGGAGACCCAGTACTTC | CSARQAETQYF
. | TRBJ2-3 | TRBV3-1/TRBV3-2 | TGTGCCAGCAGCCAAGGCACTGGCACAGATACGCAGTATTTT | CASSQGTGTDTQYF
. | TRBJ1-2 | TRBV5-1 | TGCGCCAGCAGCCCAGGGGTAGGGCTGGGCTATGGCTACACCTTC | CASSPGVGLGYGYTF
. | TRBJ2-4 | TRBV5-8 | TGTGCCAGCAGACCCGGGCCAGGGAACATTCAGTACTTC | CASRPGPGNIQYF
TRBD2 | TRBJ2-2 | TRBV5-4 | TGTGCCAGCAGCTTGGGCGGGGGGGCCCCCGGGGAGCTGTTTTTT | CASSLGGGAPGELFF
. | TRBJ1-1 | TRBV29-1 | TGCAGCGTTGCTACAGGGCAGAACACTGAAGCTTTCTTT | CSVATGQNTEAFF
. | TRBJ2-5 | TRBV11-2 | TGTGCCAGCAGCCATGGGAGGTCTACCGCCGAGACCCAGTACTTC | CASSHGRSTAETQYF
. | TRBJ2-5 | TRBV6-5 | TGTGCCAGCAGGCAAGCAGGGCAAGAGACCCAGTACTTC | CASRQAGQETQYF